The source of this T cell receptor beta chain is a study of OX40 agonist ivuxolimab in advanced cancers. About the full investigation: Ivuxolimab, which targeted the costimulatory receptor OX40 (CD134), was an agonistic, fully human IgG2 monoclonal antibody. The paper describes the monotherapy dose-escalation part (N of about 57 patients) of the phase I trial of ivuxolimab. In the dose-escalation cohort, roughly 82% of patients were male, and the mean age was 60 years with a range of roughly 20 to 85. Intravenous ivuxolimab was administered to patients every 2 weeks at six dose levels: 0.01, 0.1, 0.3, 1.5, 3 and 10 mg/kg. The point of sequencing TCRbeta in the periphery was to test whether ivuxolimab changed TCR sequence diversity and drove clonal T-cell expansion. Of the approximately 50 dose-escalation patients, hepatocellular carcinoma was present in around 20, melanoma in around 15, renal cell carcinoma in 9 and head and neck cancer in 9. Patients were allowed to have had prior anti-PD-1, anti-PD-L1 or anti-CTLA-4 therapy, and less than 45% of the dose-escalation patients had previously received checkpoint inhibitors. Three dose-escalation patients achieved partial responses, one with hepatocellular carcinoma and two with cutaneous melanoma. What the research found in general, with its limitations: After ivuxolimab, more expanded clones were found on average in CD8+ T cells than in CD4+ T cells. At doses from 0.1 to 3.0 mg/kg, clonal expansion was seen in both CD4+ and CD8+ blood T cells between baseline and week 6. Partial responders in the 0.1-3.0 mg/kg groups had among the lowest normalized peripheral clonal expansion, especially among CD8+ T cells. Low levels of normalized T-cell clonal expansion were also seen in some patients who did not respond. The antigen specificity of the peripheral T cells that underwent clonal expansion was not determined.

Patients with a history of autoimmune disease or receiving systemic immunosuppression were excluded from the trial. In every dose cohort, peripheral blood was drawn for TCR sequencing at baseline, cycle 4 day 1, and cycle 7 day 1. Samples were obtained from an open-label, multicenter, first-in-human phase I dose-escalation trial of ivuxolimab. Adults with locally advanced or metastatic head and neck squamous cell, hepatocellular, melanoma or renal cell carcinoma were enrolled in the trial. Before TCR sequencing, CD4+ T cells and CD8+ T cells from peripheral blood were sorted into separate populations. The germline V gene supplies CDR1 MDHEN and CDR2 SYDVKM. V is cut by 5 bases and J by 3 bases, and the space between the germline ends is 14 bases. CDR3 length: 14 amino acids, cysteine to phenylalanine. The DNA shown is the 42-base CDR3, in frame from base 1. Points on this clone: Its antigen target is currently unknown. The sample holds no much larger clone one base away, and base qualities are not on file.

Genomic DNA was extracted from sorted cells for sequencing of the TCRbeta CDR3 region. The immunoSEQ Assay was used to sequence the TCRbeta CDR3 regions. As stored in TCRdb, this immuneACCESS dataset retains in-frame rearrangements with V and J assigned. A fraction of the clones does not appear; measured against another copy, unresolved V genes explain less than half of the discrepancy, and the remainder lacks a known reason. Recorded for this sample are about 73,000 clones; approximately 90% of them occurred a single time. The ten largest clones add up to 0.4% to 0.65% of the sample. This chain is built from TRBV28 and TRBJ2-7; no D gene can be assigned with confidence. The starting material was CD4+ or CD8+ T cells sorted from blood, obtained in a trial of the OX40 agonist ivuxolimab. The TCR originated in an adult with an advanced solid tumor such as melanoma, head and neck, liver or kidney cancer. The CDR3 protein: CASSPVRASYEQYF. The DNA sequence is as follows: TGTGCCAGCAGTCCAGTAAGGGCTAGCTACGAGCAGTACTTC.